This record looks at one T cell receptor beta chain sequence and its context. As yet, its antigen is unknown. The read falls 3 residues short of the CDR3 end, and the missing part is taken from the germline J gene. The source of the sample is a study of T cell clonality in common variable immunodeficiency. Whole-study findings and limits: Fewer deletions and N-nucleotide insertions were reportedly seen in common variable immunodeficiency TCR beta sequences.

Using immunoSEQ multiplex PCR, the repertoire was profiled, and TCRdb retains in-frame clones only, with some absent. The sample shows 40,000 or so clones, no singletons; the ten largest hold 2.5% to 3%. V shed 4 bases and J 6 bases; nucleotides not matched to a gene: 10. Germline V lookup: CDR1 SGHRS, CDR2 YFSETQ. The length of the CDR3 is 15 residues. The chain combines TRBV5-1 with TRBJ2-7; 10 bases match TRBD2. Sequencing used peripheral blood mononuclear cells. The sequence was collected from a person aged 18-69 years in good health. CDR3 in amino acids: CASSPLAGVQGEQYF. Incomplete CDR3 DNA: TGCGCCAGCAGCCCGCTAGCGGGAGTTCAGGGCGAG.